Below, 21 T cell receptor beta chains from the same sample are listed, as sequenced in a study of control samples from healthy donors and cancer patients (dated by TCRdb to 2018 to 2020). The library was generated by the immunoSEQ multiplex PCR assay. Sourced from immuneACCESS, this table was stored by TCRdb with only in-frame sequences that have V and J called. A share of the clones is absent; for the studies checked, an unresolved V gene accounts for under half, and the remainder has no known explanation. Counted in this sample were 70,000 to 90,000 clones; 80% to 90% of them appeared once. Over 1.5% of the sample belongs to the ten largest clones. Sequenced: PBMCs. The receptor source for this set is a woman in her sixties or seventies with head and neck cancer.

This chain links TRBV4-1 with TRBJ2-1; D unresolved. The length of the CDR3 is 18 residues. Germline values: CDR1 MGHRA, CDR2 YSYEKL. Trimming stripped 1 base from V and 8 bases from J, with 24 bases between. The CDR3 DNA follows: TGCGCCAGCAGCCAAGCTTTTTCTCTGGTGGGTGCGGCGGATGAGCAGTTCTTC. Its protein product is CASSQAFSLVGAADEQFF.

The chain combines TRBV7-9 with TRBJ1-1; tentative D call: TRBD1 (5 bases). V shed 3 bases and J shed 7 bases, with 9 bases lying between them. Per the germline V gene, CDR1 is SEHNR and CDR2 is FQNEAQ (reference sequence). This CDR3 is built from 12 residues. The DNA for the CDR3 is TGTGCCAGCAGCTTTGGGGACGGTGAAGCTTTCTTT. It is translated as CASSFGDGEAFF.

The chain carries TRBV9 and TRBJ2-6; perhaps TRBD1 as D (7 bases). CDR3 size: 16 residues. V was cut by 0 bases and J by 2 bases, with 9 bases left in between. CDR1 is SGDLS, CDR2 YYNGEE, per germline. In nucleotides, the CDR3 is TGTGCCAGCAGCGTAGGGAGGGGGCCTGGGGCCAACGTCCTGACTTTC. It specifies CASSVGRGPGANVLTF.

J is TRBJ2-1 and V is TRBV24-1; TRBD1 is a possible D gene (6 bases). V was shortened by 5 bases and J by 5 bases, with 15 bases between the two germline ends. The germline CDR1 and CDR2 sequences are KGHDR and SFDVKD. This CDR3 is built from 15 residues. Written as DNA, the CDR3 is TGTGCCACCAGTGCACACAGGGACGCCAACAATGAGCAGTTCTTC. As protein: CATSAHRDANNEQFF.

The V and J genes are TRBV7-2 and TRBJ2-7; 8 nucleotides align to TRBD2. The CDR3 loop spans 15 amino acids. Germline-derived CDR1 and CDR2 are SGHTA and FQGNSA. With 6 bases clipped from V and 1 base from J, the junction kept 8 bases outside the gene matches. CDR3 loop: CASRRGLESSYEQYF. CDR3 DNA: TGTGCCAGCAGGAGGGGACTAGAATCGTCCTACGAGCAGTACTTC.

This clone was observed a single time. CDR3 bases: TGCGCCAGCAGTGGGTCGGGGACTTTCCCTAGCACAGATACGCAGTATTTT. Translated: CASSGSGTFPSTDTQYF. The chain joins TRBV10-2 to TRBJ2-3, with D maybe TRBD2 (6 bases). Trimming shortened V by 4 bases and J by 0 bases, and 17 bases separated the two germline ends. CDR1 is WSHSY and CDR2 is SAAADI in the germline V gene. The CDR3 loop spans 17 amino acids.

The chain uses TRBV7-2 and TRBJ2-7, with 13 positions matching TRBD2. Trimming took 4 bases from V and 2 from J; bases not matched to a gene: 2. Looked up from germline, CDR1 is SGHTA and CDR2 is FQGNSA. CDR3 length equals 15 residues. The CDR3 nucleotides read TGTGCCAGCAGCTGGGGACTAGCGGGAACCTACGAGCAGTACTTC. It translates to CASSWGLAGTYEQYF.

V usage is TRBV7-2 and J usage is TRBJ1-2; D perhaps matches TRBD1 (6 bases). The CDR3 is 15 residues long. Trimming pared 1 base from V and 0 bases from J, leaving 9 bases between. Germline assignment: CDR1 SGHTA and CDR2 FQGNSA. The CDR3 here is CASSLDRTANYGYTF. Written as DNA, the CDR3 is TGTGCCAGCAGCTTAGACAGGACAGCTAACTATGGCTACACCTTC.

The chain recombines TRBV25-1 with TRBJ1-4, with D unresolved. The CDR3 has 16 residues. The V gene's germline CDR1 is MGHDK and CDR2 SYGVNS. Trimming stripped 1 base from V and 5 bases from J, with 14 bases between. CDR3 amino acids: CASSESLGRENEKLFF. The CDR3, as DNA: TGTGCCAGCAGTGAATCCCTAGGACGGGAAAATGAAAAACTGTTTTTT.

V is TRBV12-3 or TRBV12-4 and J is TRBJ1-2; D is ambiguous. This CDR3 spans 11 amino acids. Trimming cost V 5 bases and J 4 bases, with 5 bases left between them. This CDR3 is CASSNTYGYTF. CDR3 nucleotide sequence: TGTGCCAGCAGTAACACCTATGGCTACACCTTC.

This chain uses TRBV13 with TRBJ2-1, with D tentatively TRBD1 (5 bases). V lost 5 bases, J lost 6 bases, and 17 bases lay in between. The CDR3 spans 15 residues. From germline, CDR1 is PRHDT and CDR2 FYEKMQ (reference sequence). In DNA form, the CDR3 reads TGTGCCAGCAGCCCCAGGGTTAATGGCAGCAATGAGCAGTTCTTC. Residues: CASSPRVNGSNEQFF.

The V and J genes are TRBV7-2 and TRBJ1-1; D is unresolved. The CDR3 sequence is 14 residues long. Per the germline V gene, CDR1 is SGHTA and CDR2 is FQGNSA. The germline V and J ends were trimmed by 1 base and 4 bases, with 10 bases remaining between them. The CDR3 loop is CASSLEGLSTEAFF. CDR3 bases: TGTGCCAGCAGCTTAGAAGGGTTGAGCACTGAAGCTTTCTTT. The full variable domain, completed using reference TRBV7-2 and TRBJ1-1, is GAGVSQSPSNKVTEKGKDVELRCDPISGHTALYWYRQSLGQGLEFLIYFQGNSAPDKSGLPSDRFSAERTGGSVSTLTIQRTQQEDSAVYLCASSLEGLSTEAFFGQGTRLTVV.

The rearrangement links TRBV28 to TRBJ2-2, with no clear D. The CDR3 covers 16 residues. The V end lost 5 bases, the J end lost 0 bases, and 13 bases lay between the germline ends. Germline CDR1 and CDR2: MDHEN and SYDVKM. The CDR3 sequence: CASSPFRHPNTGELFF. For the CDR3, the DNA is TGTGCCAGCAGTCCCTTCAGACACCCGAACACCGGGGAGCTGTTTTTT.

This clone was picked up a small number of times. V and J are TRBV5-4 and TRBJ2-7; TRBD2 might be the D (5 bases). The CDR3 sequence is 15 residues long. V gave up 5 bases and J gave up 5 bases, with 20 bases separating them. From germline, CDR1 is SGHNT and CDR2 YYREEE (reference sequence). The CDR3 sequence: CASSSPFSGFHEQYF. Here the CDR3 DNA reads TGTGCCAGCAGTTCTCCCTTCTCGGGGTTCCACGAGCAGTACTTC.

The CDR3: CASSLMINTGELFF. In nucleotides, the CDR3 is TGTGCCAGCAGTTTAATGATTAACACCGGGGAGCTGTTTTTT. The V gene is TRBV27, the J gene TRBJ2-2; D ambiguous. The germline V gene encodes CDR1 MNHEY and CDR2 SMNVEV (reference sequence). The CDR3 is made up of 14 amino acids. The V and J ends lost 2 bases and 2 bases respectively, with 6 bases between them.

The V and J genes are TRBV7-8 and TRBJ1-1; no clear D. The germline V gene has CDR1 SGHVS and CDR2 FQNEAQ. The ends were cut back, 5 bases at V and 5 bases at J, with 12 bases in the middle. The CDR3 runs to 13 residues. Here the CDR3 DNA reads TGTGCCAGCAGCCGGGCTTCTCCAACTGAAGCTTTCTTT. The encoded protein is CASSRASPTEAFF.

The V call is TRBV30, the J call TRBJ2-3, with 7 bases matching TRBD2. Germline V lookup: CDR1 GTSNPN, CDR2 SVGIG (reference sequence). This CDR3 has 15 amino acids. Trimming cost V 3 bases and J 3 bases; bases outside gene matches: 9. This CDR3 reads CAWSPPGGGTDTQYF. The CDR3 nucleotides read TGTGCCTGGAGCCCCCCCGGGGGAGGGACAGATACGCAGTATTTT.

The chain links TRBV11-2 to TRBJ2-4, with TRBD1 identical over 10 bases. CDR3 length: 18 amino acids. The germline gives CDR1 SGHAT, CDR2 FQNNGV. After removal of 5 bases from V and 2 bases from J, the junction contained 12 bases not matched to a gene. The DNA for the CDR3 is TGTGCCAGCAGCCCGGGACAGGGGAGAGCGGGGCCCAAAAACATTCAGTACTTC. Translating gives CASSPGQGRAGPKNIQYF.

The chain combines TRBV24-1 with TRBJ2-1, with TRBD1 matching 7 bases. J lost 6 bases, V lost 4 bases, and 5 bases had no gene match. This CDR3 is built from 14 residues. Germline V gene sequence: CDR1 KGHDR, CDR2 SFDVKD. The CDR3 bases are TGTGCCACCAGTGAGAGGGGGCGCGTCAATGAGCAGTTCTTC. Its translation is CATSERGRVNEQFF.

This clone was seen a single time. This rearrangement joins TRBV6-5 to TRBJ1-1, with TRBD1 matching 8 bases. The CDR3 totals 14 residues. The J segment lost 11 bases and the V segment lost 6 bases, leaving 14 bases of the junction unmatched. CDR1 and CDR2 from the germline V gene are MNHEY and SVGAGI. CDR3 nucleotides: TGTGCCAGCAGCCACCGGGACAGGTCGATAGAGGCTTTCTTT. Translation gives CASSHRDRSIEAFF.

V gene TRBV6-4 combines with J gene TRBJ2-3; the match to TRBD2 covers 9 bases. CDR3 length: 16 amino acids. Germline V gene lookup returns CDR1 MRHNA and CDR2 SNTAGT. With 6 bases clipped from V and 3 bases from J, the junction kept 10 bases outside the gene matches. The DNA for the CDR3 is TGTGCCAGCAGCCCCAGAGCGGGAGGAGTAACAGATACGCAGTATTTT. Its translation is CASSPRAGGVTDTQYF.